The 25 T cell receptor beta chains below come from one sample, sequenced in a study of PD-L1 blockade in urothelial cancer. Clones were sequenced by immunoSEQ multiplex PCR, and TCRdb holds only the in-frame ones, with some missing. Of 85,000 to 90,000 clones listed, approximately 90% were seen once; the top ten hold 9.4%. This specimen consisted of PBMCs, obtained around atezolizumab (anti-PD-L1) treatment. These receptors came from a man aged 60-69 years with urothelial cancer.

The genes are TRBV7-9 and TRBJ2-2, with 14 bases that match TRBD2. The CDR3 runs to 19 residues. Unmatched junction bases numbered 7, after V lost 0 bases and J lost 4 bases. Germline-derived CDR1 and CDR2 are SEHNR and FQNEAQ (reference sequence). This CDR3 is CASSLALGLAGGLTGELFF. The DNA for the CDR3 is TGTGCCAGCAGCTTAGCGCTCGGACTAGCGGGAGGTCTCACCGGGGAGCTGTTTTTT.

The V and J genes are TRBV10-1 and TRBJ1-1; 7 nucleotides match TRBD1. Losses at the gene ends were 6 bases for V and 7 bases for J; bases not matched to a gene: 8. The CDR3 consists of 13 residues. Looked up from germline, CDR1 is WNHNN and CDR2 is SYGVQD (reference sequence). The CDR3 bases are TGCGCCAGCAGCGTGGACAGGCAGGGTGAAGCTTTCTTT. Translating it yields CASSVDRQGEAFF.

J is TRBJ1-1 and V is TRBV2; TRBD1 matches at 9 bases. The junction had 14 bases not matched to a gene; V was cut back by 6 bases and J by 6 bases. CDR1 and CDR2 (germline): SNHLY, FYNNEI. The length of the CDR3 is 16 residues. The CDR3 bases are TGTGCCAGCAGCTATCAACAGGGGGCAGTGGGCTCTGAAGCTTTCTTT. Amino acid sequence: CASSYQQGAVGSEAFF.

The chain links TRBV27 to TRBJ2-1; 11 bases map to TRBD2. Trimming at V came to 2 bases and at J to 6 bases, leaving 24 bases not matched to a gene. In germline, CDR1 is MNHEY, CDR2 SMNVEV (reference sequence). The CDR3 spans 22 residues. The CDR3 sequence: CASSLGWELAGVKVREFNEQFF. For the CDR3, the DNA is TGTGCCAGCAGTTTAGGATGGGAACTAGCGGGAGTCAAGGTTAGGGAGTTCAATGAGCAGTTCTTC.

A single count supports this clone. The chain carries TRBV19 and TRBJ2-6; the D is unclear. The CDR3 spans 14 residues. The ends were cut back, 8 bases at V and 4 bases at J, with 12 bases in the middle. CDR1 is LNHDA, CDR2 SQIVND, per germline (reference sequence). The CDR3 reads CASCGARGANVLTF. As DNA, the CDR3 is TGTGCCAGTTGTGGCGCGAGGGGGGCCAACGTCCTGACTTTC.

This chain uses TRBV7-9 with TRBJ2-5; TRBD2 aligns across 8 bases. This CDR3 region has 14 residues. Germline V gives CDR1 SEHNR, CDR2 FQNEAQ (reference sequence). With V trimmed by 3 bases and J by 7 bases, 7 bases remained unmatched. CDR3 nucleotides: TGTGCCAGCAGCTTCGGACTAGCCACAGGGACCCAGTACTTC. This sequence encodes CASSFGLATGTQYF. The full variable domain, completed using reference TRBV7-9 and TRBJ2-5, is DTGVSQNPRHKITKRGQNVTFRCDPISEHNRLYWYRQTLGQGPEFLTYFQNEAQLEKSRLLSDRFSAERPKGSFSTLEIQRTEQGDSAMYLCASSFGLATGTQYFGPGTRLLVL.

This rearrangement joins TRBV6-1 to TRBJ1-4, with 8 bases matching TRBD1. The CDR3 has 15 amino acids. The V segment lost 4 bases and the J segment 6 bases; nucleotides outside the gene matches: 7. The germline V gene has CDR1 MNHNS and CDR2 SASEGT. In DNA, the CDR3 is TGTGCCAGCAGTGGCCAGACAGGGGTTTATGAAAAACTGTTTTTT. It codes for CASSGQTGVYEKLFF.

The V and J genes are TRBV2 and TRBJ1-4; D may be TRBD1 (6 bases). V shed 6 bases and J shed 5 bases, with 13 bases lying between them. The CDR3 covers 14 residues. Per germline, CDR1 SNHLY and CDR2 FYNNEI. CDR3 in amino acids: CASRAGVGNEKLFF. The CDR3, as DNA: TGTGCCAGCAGGGCAGGGGTGGGGAATGAAAAACTGTTTTTT.

The V and J genes are TRBV19 and TRBJ2-4; 7 bases fit TRBD2. CDR1 is LNHDA, CDR2 SQIVND, per germline (reference sequence). Trimming removed 0 bases from V and 0 bases from J; junction bases left unmatched: 5. The CDR3 totals 17 residues. DNA for the CDR3: TGTGCCAGTAGTATAGATCCAGCGGGGATAGCCAAAAACATTCAGTACTTC. Translation gives CASSIDPAGIAKNIQYF.

The chain employs TRBV7-2 and TRBJ2-2; the D is unclear. CDR1 SGHTA and CDR2 FQGNSA come from the germline V gene. The CDR3 runs 14 residues. The V end was cut by 2 bases, the J end by 1 base, with 5 bases between. The CDR3 bases are TGTGCCAGCAGCTTAACAGAGAACACCGGGGAGCTGTTTTTT. Translating gives CASSLTENTGELFF.

This clone was detected a few times. The chain joins TRBV5-4 to TRBJ1-6, with 11 bases fitting TRBD1. Germline loops: CDR1 SGHNT, CDR2 YYREEE (reference sequence). With 2 bases clipped from V and 12 bases from J, the junction kept 4 bases outside the gene matches. The CDR3 totals 14 residues. The CDR3, as DNA: TGTGCCAGCAGCTTCAGGGACAGGGGGGAACCCCTCCACTTT. Amino acids: CASSFRDRGEPLHF. The full variable domain, completed using reference TRBV5-4 and TRBJ1-6, is ETGVTQSPTHLIKTRGQQVTLRCSSQSGHNTVSWYQQALGQGPQFIFQYYREEENGRGNFPPRFSGLQFPNYSSELNVNALELDDSALYLCASSFRDRGEPLHFGNGTRLTVT.

The chain couples TRBV29-1 to TRBJ1-2; D may be TRBD1 (5 bases). The CDR3 consists of 13 residues. Looked up from germline, CDR1 is SQVTM and CDR2 is ANQGSEA. V was cut by 3 bases and J by 1 base, with 9 bases left in between. Written as DNA, the CDR3 is TGCAGCGTTGACCAGGGAATTAACTATGGCTACACCTTC. As protein: CSVDQGINYGYTF.

This clone was observed a handful of times. The chain links TRBV2 to TRBJ1-4; the D gene is possibly TRBD1 (5 bases). In germline, CDR1 is SNHLY, CDR2 FYNNEI. V was cut by 2 bases and J by 10 bases, with 14 bases left in between. The CDR3 covers 14 residues. Here the CDR3 reads CASSEIDQGGKLFF. In DNA, the CDR3 is TGTGCCAGCAGTGAAATAGACCAGGGAGGAAAACTGTTTTTT.

The V call is TRBV4-2, the J call TRBJ1-2, with D unclear. Trimming took off 1 base at V and 4 bases at J, with 16 bases between the two ends. Germline V CDR1 and CDR2: LGHNA, YNFKEQ. CDR3 size: 16 residues. Here the CDR3 reads CASSQGRARGSYGYTF. As DNA, the CDR3 is TGTGCCAGCAGCCAAGGTCGGGCCCGGGGATCCTATGGCTACACCTTC.

The rearrangement links TRBV5-6 to TRBJ1-1; a possible D gene is TRBD1 (5 bases). V was pared by 4 bases and J by 2 bases, with 15 bases between. The CDR3 runs 15 residues. Germline V lookup: CDR1 SGHDT, CDR2 YYEEEE. The DNA of the CDR3 is TGTGCCAGCAGCCTGAGGACCGGGACTAACACTGAAGCTTTCTTT. It translates to CASSLRTGTNTEAFF.

The chain joins TRBV29-1 to TRBJ2-5; a possible D gene is TRBD2 (5 bases). The V end lost 5 bases, the J end lost 9 bases, and 16 bases lay between the germline ends. Germline V lookup: CDR1 SQVTM, CDR2 ANQGSEA. The CDR3 has 12 residues. CDR3 sequence: CSVKDGISAQYF. The CDR3 DNA follows: TGCAGCGTTAAGGACGGGATAAGCGCCCAGTACTTC.

The gene calls are TRBV29-1 and TRBJ2-2, with a tentative D call TRBD2 (5 bases). The CDR3 loop spans 14 amino acids. Germline assignment: CDR1 SQVTM and CDR2 ANQGSEA. V lost 4 bases and J lost 7, with 16 bases in between. The CDR3: CSVGFPGSGGELFF. The CDR3 DNA reads as TGCAGCGTTGGTTTTCCGGGGTCCGGCGGGGAGCTGTTTTTT.

The chain is built from TRBV7-9 and TRBJ2-5, with 8 bases matching TRBD2. CDR3 size: 15 residues. J was trimmed by 4 bases and V by 2 bases; bases with no gene match: 6. CDR1 and CDR2 (germline): SEHNR, FQNEAQ (reference sequence). The DNA of the CDR3 is TGTGCCAGCAGCTTAAATCTAGCGGGCCCAGAGACCCAGTACTTC. Amino acids: CASSLNLAGPETQYF.

V gene TRBV30 combines with J gene TRBJ1-1; 10 positions match TRBD1. Germline-derived CDR1 and CDR2 are GTSNPN and SVGIG (reference sequence). V was clipped by 2 bases and J by 5 bases; unmatched bases: 11. The CDR3 runs 16 residues. As DNA, the CDR3 is TGTGCCTGGAGTACCTCCGGTGGACAGGGGGGGACTGAAGCTTTCTTT. This gives the protein CAWSTSGGQGGTEAFF.

This rearrangement joins TRBV7-6 to TRBJ1-4, with 9 bases aligning to TRBD1. The CDR3 covers 14 residues. The germline V gene has CDR1 SGHVS and CDR2 FNYEAQ. V dropped 5 bases and J dropped 5; count of bases not matched to a gene: 3. CDR3: CASSRTGANEKLFF. The CDR3 DNA reads as TGTGCCAGCAGCCGGACAGGGGCCAATGAAAAACTGTTTTTT.

The rearrangement joins TRBV6-6 to TRBJ2-1; D possibly corresponds to TRBD2 (6 bases). Germline V gene data show CDR1 as MNHNY and CDR2 as SVGAGI (reference sequence). The CDR3 contains 15 residues. Trimming removed 3 bases from V and 7 bases from J, with 16 bases in between. The CDR3 sequence: CASSYLRDGRNEQFF. In DNA, the CDR3 is TGTGCCAGCAGTTATCTGCGGGATGGAAGAAATGAGCAGTTCTTC.

Points on this clone: The junction does not match germline at one end; this may be a read error. The V and J genes are TRBV7-7 and TRBJ2-7; perhaps TRBD2 as D (6 bases). The CDR3 spans 14 residues. Germline V gives CDR1 SSHAT, CDR2 FNYEAQ (reference sequence). In nucleotides, the CDR3 is TGTGCTAGCAGCTTAGCGGTCAGCTCCTACGAGCAGTACTTC. Translating it yields CASSLAVSSYEQYF.

The chain couples TRBV30 to TRBJ2-2, with a possible D match to TRBD1 (5 bases). The CDR3 is 15 amino acids. The V gene's germline CDR1 is GTSNPN and CDR2 SVGIG (reference sequence). Trimming removed 2 bases at V and 5 bases at J, with 15 bases between. The CDR3 DNA sequence: TGTGCCTGGAGTAGCCAGGGAAGTGGTACCGGGGAGCTGTTTTTT. Translated: CAWSSQGSGTGELFF.

J is TRBJ2-7 and V is TRBV30, with 10 bases matching TRBD1. Trimming removed 6 bases from V and 2 bases from J; junction bases left unmatched: 4. This CDR3 is 13 amino acids long. The germline gives CDR1 GTSNPN, CDR2 SVGIG (reference sequence). The CDR3 DNA follows: TGTGCCTGTTCGACAGGGGGCCCCTACGAGCAGTACTTC. Its translation is CACSTGGPYEQYF.

CDR3 DNA: TGTGCCAGTACAGCGGAGGGGTCCGTGAGCAATCAGCCCCAGCATTTT. Protein product: CASTAEGSVSNQPQHF. The gene calls are TRBV19 and TRBJ1-5; D perhaps matches TRBD1 (5 bases). Germline loops: CDR1 LNHDA, CDR2 SQIVND (reference sequence). Trimming stripped 7 bases from V and 1 base from J, with 17 bases between. The CDR3 spans 16 residues.